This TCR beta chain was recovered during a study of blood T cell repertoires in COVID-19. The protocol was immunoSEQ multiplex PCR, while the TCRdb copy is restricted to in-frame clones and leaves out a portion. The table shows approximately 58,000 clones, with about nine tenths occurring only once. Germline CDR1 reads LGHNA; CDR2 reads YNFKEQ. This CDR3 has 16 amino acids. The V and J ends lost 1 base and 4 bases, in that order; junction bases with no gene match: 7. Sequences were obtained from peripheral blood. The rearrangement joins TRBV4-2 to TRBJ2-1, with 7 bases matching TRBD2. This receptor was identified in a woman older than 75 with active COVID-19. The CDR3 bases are TGTGCCAGCAGCCAAGTGAGCGGGATCGGATACAATGAGCAGTTCTTC. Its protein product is CASSQVSGIGYNEQFF.